Listed here are 14 T cell receptor beta chains from one sample, sequenced in a study of T-cell reconstitution after alpha-beta-depleted transplantation in children. Using unique molecular identifiers, the investigators prepared the TCRbeta library. TCRdb passed the PCR reads through MiXCR, listing each CDR3 protein once. The table has about 540,000 distinct CDR3 sequences, around 18% seen once; the top ten hold more than 2.5%. The sample here was PBMCs from the stem cell graft donor, taken from the stem cell graft. Receptor source: a human donor who donated a stem cell graft to a child with acute lymphoblastic leukemia.

The chain combines TRBV7-9 with TRBJ1-2; 9 nucleotides match TRBD1. The V and J ends lost 5 bases and 4 bases, in that order; junction bases with no gene match: 8. Looked up from germline, CDR1 is SEHNR and CDR2 is FQNEAQ (reference sequence). CDR3 size: 15 residues. CDR3: CASSAPGQGSYGYTF. CDR3 nucleotides: TGTGCCAGCAGCGCGCCGGGACAGGGAAGCTATGGCTACACCTTC.

V usage is TRBV5-1 and J usage is TRBJ2-7; TRBD1 matches at 9 bases. V shed 0 bases and J 3 bases; nucleotides not matched to a gene: 7. In germline, CDR1 is SGHRS, CDR2 YFSETQ. The CDR3 sequence is 16 residues long. The CDR3 DNA follows: TGCGCCAGCAGCTTGGTGGGACAGGGAACGATCTACGAGCAGTACTTC. As protein: CASSLVGQGTIYEQYF.

This chain joins TRBV20-1 and TRBJ2-1, with D tentatively TRBD1 or TRBD2 (5 bases each). Germline V gives CDR1 DFQATT, CDR2 SNEGSKA (reference sequence). V was pared by 5 bases and J by 2 bases, with 22 bases between. The CDR3 has 17 residues. The CDR3 loop is CSALTGRAALAYNEQFF. In DNA, the CDR3 is TGCAGTGCTCTCACGGGGCGGGCTGCCCTTGCCTACAATGAGCAGTTCTTC.

A few counts support this clonotype. This chain joins TRBV6-5 and TRBJ2-1, with D possibly being TRBD2 (6 bases). V shed 6 bases and J shed 2 bases, with 11 bases lying between them. Germline V gene data show CDR1 as MNHEY and CDR2 as SVGAGI. The CDR3 consists of 14 residues. For the CDR3, the DNA is TGTGCCAGCAGATTTACTAGCCCCTACAATGAGCAGTTCTTC. Amino acid sequence: CASRFTSPYNEQFF.

The table lists this clonotype with a few counts. The chain employs TRBV6-5 and TRBJ2-7; D is unclear. The germline V and J ends were trimmed by 2 bases and 5 bases, with 10 bases remaining between them. CDR1 is MNHEY and CDR2 is SVGAGI in the germline V gene. The CDR3 length is 13 residues. The CDR3 loop is CASSYRQENEQYF. DNA of the CDR3: TGTGCCAGCAGTTACAGGCAGGAGAACGAGCAGTACTTC.

The chain couples TRBV20-1 to TRBJ2-7; the D gene is possibly TRBD1 (5 bases). Germline CDR1 DFQATT, CDR2 SNEGSKA (reference sequence). The CDR3 covers 14 residues. V dropped 3 bases and J dropped 7 bases, with 19 bases sitting between them. This chain's CDR3 is CSARSPGLEKEQYF. The CDR3 nucleotides are TGCAGTGCTAGGTCCCCAGGGTTAGAAAAAGAGCAGTACTTC.

This chain connects TRBV30 to TRBJ2-7; possible D gene TRBD1, 6 bases. There are 14 residues in the CDR3. Germline CDR1 reads GTSNPN; CDR2 reads SVGIG (reference sequence). The V end lost 1 base, the J end lost 2 bases, and 12 bases lay between the germline ends. The CDR3 nucleotides read TGTGCCTGGAGTGAAGGGGCAGGGGCCTACGAGCAGTACTTC. Encoded protein: CAWSEGAGAYEQYF. Drawing the rest from reference TRBV30 and TRBJ2-7, the complete variable domain is SQTIHQWPATLVQPVGSPLSLECTVEGTSNPNLYWYRQAAGRGLQLLFYSVGIGQISSEVPQNLSASRPQDRQFILSSKKLLLSDSGFYLCAWSEGAGAYEQYFGPGTRLTVT.

This chain uses TRBV12-3 or TRBV12-4 with TRBJ1-1; D gene unclear. With 4 bases removed from V and 0 bases from J, the gap between germline ends came to 9 bases. The CDR3 totals 14 residues. This CDR3 is CASSYGRMNTEAFF. The CDR3 DNA follows: TGTGCCAGCAGTTACGGACGGATGAACACTGAAGCTTTCTTT.

The sample holds a few counts of this clonotype. The CDR3 sequence: CASSYSNSAYEQYF. In DNA form, the CDR3 reads TGTGCCAGCAGTTACTCGAACTCAGCCTACGAGCAGTACTTC. This sequence joins TRBV6-5 and TRBJ2-7; D is unresolved. This CDR3 spans 14 amino acids. Germline lookup yields CDR1 MNHEY and CDR2 SVGAGI. The germline V and J ends were trimmed by 0 bases and 2 bases, with 8 bases remaining between them.

This clonotype was detected only a few times. The chain employs TRBV2 and TRBJ1-5, with 7 bases identical to TRBD1. CDR3 size: 16 residues. Germline V gene data show CDR1 as SNHLY and CDR2 as FYNNEI. J was trimmed by 0 bases and V by 7 bases; bases with no gene match: 9. Here the CDR3 reads CASTKQGRNSNQPQHF. The CDR3 DNA reads TGTGCCAGCACGAAACAGGGGCGAAATAGCAATCAGCCCCAGCATTTT.

DNA for the CDR3: TGTGCCAGCAGCTCAGAGTGGGGCACTGAAGCTTTCTTT. Protein: CASSSEWGTEAFF. The chain employs TRBV6-1 and TRBJ1-1; unclear D gene. Trimming stripped 6 bases from V and 4 bases from J, with 12 bases between. The germline V gene has CDR1 MNHNS and CDR2 SASEGT. This CDR3 has 13 amino acids.

This chain uses TRBV28 with TRBJ2-7; D ambiguous. Between the trimmed V and J ends, which lost 10 bases and 1 base, there was a span of 14 bases. This CDR3 has 13 residues. Germline CDR1 is MDHEN and CDR2 is SYDVKM. CDR3 sequence: CATDSPRSYEQYF. CDR3 bases: TGTGCCACCGATTCCCCACGGTCCTACGAGCAGTACTTC.

This clonotype has a handful of counts. CDR3 amino acids: CASSLTAASYYEQYF. DNA of the CDR3: TGTGCCAGCAGTTTAACGGCGGCTAGTTACTACGAGCAGTACTTC. The chain uses TRBV27 and TRBJ2-7; D unclear. V was shortened by 2 bases and J by 3 bases, with 14 bases between the two germline ends. Germline V CDR1 and CDR2: MNHEY, SMNVEV (reference sequence). The CDR3 extends over 15 amino acids.

This chain links TRBV6-1 with TRBJ2-7; TRBD2 matches 10 bases. The germline CDR1 and CDR2 sequences are MNHNS and SASEGT. The CDR3 sequence is 15 residues long. V gave up 1 base and J gave up 2 bases; unmatched junction bases: 2. CDR3 amino acids: CASSEVGLAAYEQYF. The CDR3 bases are TGTGCCAGCAGTGAAGTCGGACTAGCGGCCTACGAGCAGTACTTC.